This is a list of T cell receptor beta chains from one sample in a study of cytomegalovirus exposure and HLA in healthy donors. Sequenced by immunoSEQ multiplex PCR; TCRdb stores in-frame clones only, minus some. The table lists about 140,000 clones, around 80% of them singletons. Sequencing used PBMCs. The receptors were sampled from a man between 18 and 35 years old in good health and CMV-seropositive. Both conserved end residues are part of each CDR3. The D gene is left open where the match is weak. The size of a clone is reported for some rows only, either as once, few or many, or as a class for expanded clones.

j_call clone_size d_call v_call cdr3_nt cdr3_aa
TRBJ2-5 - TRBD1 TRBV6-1 TGTGCCAGCAGTAGGGACAGCCAAGAGACCCAGTACTTC CASSRDSQETQYF
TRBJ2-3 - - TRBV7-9 TGTGCCAGCAGCCCTACGGGAGCTAGCACAGATACGCAGTATTTT CASSPTGASTDTQYF
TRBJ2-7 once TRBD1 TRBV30 TGTGCCTGGCAAACCAGGACAGGGGAGGGCTACTACGAGCAGTACTTC CAWQTRTGEGYYEQYF
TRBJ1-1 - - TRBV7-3 TGTGCCAGCAGCTTAACGGCGTTTTCAGGGACTGAAGCTTTCTTT CASSLTAFSGTEAFF
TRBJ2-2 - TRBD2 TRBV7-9 TGTGCCAGCAGCAAACTAGCGCGAGAGCTGTTTTTT CASSKLARELFF
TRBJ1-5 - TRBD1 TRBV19 TGTGCCAGTAGTATAGAGACAGGGATTAATCAGCCCCAGCATTTT CASSIETGINQPQHF
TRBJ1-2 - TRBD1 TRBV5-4 TGTGCCAGCAGCTTCACAGGGGCACTCTATGGCTACACCTTC CASSFTGALYGYTF
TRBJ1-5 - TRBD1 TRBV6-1 TGTGCCAGCAGTCAGGACAGGGGCCTTAATCAGCCCCAGCATTTT CASSQDRGLNQPQHF
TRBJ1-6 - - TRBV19 TGTGCCAGTACCCAGGACAGAAATTCACCCCTCCACTTT CASTQDRNSPLHF
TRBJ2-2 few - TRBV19 TGTGCCAGTACCCCTCGGGGGTTTAACACCGGGGAGCTGTTTTTT CASTPRGFNTGELFF
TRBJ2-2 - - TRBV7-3 TGTGCCAGCAGCTTGACAGACACCGGGGAGCTGTTTTTT CASSLTDTGELFF
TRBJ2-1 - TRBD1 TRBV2 TGTGCCAGCAGTTTCCAGGGGGATGAGCAGTTCTTC CASSFQGDEQFF
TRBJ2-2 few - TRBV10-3 TGTGCCATCAGTGAGGGCCTGACCGGGGAGCTGTTTTTT CAISEGLTGELFF
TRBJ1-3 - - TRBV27 TGTGCCAGCCGAAGGGGCAGCGGAAACACCATATATTTT CASRRGSGNTIYF
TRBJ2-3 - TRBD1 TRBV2 TGTGCCAGCAGTCAAGGACAGGTCGCAGATACGCAGTATTTT CASSQGQVADTQYF
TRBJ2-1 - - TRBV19 TGTGCCAGTAGTTCAGAACGGACTCAGTACAATGAGCAGTTCTTC CASSSERTQYNEQFF
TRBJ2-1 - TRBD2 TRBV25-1 TGTGCCAGCAGTGATAGCGGGAGGGATACGTTCTTC CASSDSGRDTFF
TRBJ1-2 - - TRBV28 TGTGCCACCACGACAGGAGGCCTGTATGGCTACACCTTC CATTTGGLYGYTF
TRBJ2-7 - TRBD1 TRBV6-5 TGTGCCAGCAGTTACTCTTCAGGGGGCCTCACGGAGCAGTACTTC CASSYSSGGLTEQYF
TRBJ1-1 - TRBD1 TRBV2 TGTGCCAGCAACCCGGACAGGGGGCCGGGAGCTTTCTTT CASNPDRGPGAFF